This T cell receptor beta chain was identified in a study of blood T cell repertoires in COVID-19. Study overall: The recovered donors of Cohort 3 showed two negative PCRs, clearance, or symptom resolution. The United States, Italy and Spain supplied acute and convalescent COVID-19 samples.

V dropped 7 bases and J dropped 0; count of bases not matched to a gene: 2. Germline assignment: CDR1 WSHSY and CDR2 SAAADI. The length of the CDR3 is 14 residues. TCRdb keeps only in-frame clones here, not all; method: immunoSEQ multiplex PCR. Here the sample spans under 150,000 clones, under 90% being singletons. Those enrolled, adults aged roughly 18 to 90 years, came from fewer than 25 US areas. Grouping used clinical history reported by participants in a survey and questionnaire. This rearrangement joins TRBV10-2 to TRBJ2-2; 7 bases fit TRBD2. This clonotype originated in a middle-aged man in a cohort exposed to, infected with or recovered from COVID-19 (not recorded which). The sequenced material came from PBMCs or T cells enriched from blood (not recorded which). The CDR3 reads CASKRDTNTGELFF. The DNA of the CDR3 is TGCGCCAGCAAGCGGGATACGAACACCGGGGAGCTGTTTTTT.